Listed here are 24 T cell receptor beta chains from one sample, sequenced in a study of long-term antiretroviral therapy in people with HIV. A v3.0 immunoSEQ assay was performed at survey level. The protocol was immunoSEQ multiplex PCR, while the TCRdb copy is restricted to in-frame clones and leaves out a portion. The data show 17,000 or so clones, around four fifths seen once. This material consisted of unsorted PBMCs, taken 3.2 years after starting antiretroviral therapy. The receptors stem from a woman aged 40 to 50 with HIV.

The chain combines TRBV6-6 with TRBJ2-5, with D unclear. V was shortened by 2 bases and J by 5 bases, with 9 bases between the two germline ends. CDR3 length: 13 amino acids. Germline V CDR1 and CDR2: MNHNY, SVGAGI (reference sequence). CDR3 nucleotides: TGTGCCAGCAGTTACCTCAGTATGGAGACCCAGTACTTC. Encoded protein: CASSYLSMETQYF.

CDR3 loop: CASSNGQGGTEAFF. DNA for the CDR3: TGTGCCAGCTCAAACGGACAGGGGGGGACTGAAGCTTTCTTT. V gene TRBV18 combines with J gene TRBJ1-1, with 10 bases matching TRBD1. Germline V gives CDR1 KGHSH, CDR2 LQKENI. Trimming took 5 bases from V and 5 from J; bases not matched to a gene: 5. This CDR3 has 14 residues.

V gene TRBV6-5 combines with J gene TRBJ2-1; D perhaps matches TRBD2 (5 bases). The CDR3 extends over 15 amino acids. V gave up 2 bases and J gave up 0 bases, with 8 bases separating them. Germline V gene lookup returns CDR1 MNHEY and CDR2 SVGAGI. The CDR3 sequence is CASSYGRGSYNEQFF. DNA for the CDR3: TGTGCCAGCAGTTACGGACGGGGCTCCTACAATGAGCAGTTCTTC.

The V gene is TRBV15, the J gene TRBJ2-7; D might be TRBD2 (5 bases). V lost 3 bases, J lost 1 base, and 10 bases lay in between. The V gene's germline CDR1 is LNHNV and CDR2 YYDKDF (reference sequence). CDR3 size: 14 residues. The DNA for the CDR3 is TGTGCCACCAGCAGTGAAGGACTGTCCTACGAGCAGTACTTC. This translates into CATSSEGLSYEQYF.

The V gene is TRBV15, the J gene TRBJ1-6; tentatively, D is TRBD1 (5 bases). The CDR3 spans 19 residues. Looked up from germline, CDR1 is LNHNV and CDR2 is YYDKDF (reference sequence). V lost 1 base and J 10 bases, leaving 26 bases between the germline ends. The CDR3 protein is CATSRGASGLGGYRSPLHF. DNA of the CDR3: TGTGCCACCAGCAGAGGGGCTTCTGGATTGGGGGGATATAGGTCACCCCTCCACTTT.

The chain links TRBV11-2 to TRBJ2-3, with D possibly being TRBD1 or TRBD2 (5 bases each). Trimming took off 4 bases at V and 6 bases at J, with 17 bases between the two ends. The CDR3 has 15 amino acids. Germline V lookup: CDR1 SGHAT, CDR2 FQNNGV. CDR3 DNA sequence: TGTGCCAGCAGCTCCCGGGACCACCGTACTGATACGCAGTATTTT. Its protein product is CASSSRDHRTDTQYF.

This clone was found a few times. This CDR3 is CAISERAGSDTEAFF. CDR3 bases: TGTGCCATCAGTGAGAGGGCAGGGTCGGACACTGAAGCTTTCTTT. J is TRBJ1-1 and V is TRBV10-3, with a weak D call TRBD1 (5 bases). Germline V gene data show CDR1 as ENHRY and CDR2 as SYGVKD. The CDR3 totals 15 residues. The V and J ends lost 2 bases and 3 bases respectively, with 13 bases between them.

The rearrangement uses TRBV18 and TRBJ1-1; 9 bases map to TRBD1. In germline, CDR1 is KGHSH, CDR2 LQKENI. V shed 3 bases and J 6 bases; nucleotides not matched to a gene: 5. This CDR3 has 14 residues. CDR3 nucleotides: TGTGCCAGCTCACCGAGTCGGACAGGGGCTGAAGCTTTCTTT. Residues: CASSPSRTGAEAFF.

This clone has just one count. V and J are TRBV5-1 and TRBJ1-4; D gene uncertain. The CDR3 is 14 residues long. Germline-derived CDR1 and CDR2 are SGHRS and YFSETQ. Trimming stripped 4 bases from V and 0 bases from J, with 7 bases between. The CDR3 region has the DNA TGCGCCAGCAGCCGTTCTACAACTAATGAAAAACTGTTTTTT. Protein product: CASSRSTTNEKLFF.

The chain links TRBV5-1 to TRBJ2-3; TRBD2 matches at 8 bases. CDR3 length: 16 residues. From germline, CDR1 is SGHRS and CDR2 YFSETQ. V shed 0 bases and J 5 bases; nucleotides not matched to a gene: 8. CDR3 DNA sequence: TGCGCCAGCAGCTTGGCCGTCGGGGGGGCCGGAGATACGCAGTATTTT. Its protein product is CASSLAVGGAGDTQYF.

This sequence joins TRBV14 and TRBJ2-7; D ambiguous. The CDR3 loop spans 16 amino acids. Trimming shortened V by 1 base and J by 2 bases, and 15 bases separated the two germline ends. CDR1 is SGHDN, CDR2 FVKESK, per germline. CDR3 loop: CASSQVIRPPPYEQYF. DNA for the CDR3: TGTGCCAGCAGCCAAGTGATCAGGCCTCCCCCCTACGAGCAGTACTTC.

V and J are TRBV5-5 and TRBJ1-6; D gene uncertain. The CDR3 has 16 amino acids. Germline CDR1 is SGHKS and CDR2 is YYEKEE (reference sequence). Trimming removed 4 bases at V and 10 bases at J, with 21 bases between. CDR3 in DNA: TGTGCCAGCAGCCTCACGGGCCCCTGGTTCTGGTCACCCCTCCACTTT. Translation: CASSLTGPWFWSPLHF.

The J gene is TRBJ1-2, the V gene TRBV5-1, with TRBD1 identical over 7 bases. The CDR3 is made up of 14 amino acids. The junction had 4 bases not matched to a gene; V was cut back by 0 bases and J by 5 bases. The germline V gene has CDR1 SGHRS and CDR2 YFSETQ. CDR3: CASSLGQGDYGYTF. CDR3 in DNA: TGCGCCAGCAGCTTGGGACAGGGCGATTATGGCTACACCTTC.

V and J are TRBV28 and TRBJ1-2; D unclear. The germline gives CDR1 MDHEN, CDR2 SYDVKM. This CDR3 comprises 11 residues. Trimming cost V 6 bases and J 4 bases, with 6 bases left between them. CDR3 in DNA: TGTGCCAGCAGCAACACCTATGGCTACACCTTC. Amino acid sequence: CASSNTYGYTF.

As for this clone: This CDR3 is also generated by other DNA sequences in the sample. This rearrangement joins TRBV7-8 to TRBJ2-3, with unresolved D. The CDR3 runs 14 residues. CDR1 is SGHVS and CDR2 is FQNEAQ in the germline V gene. The germline V and J ends were trimmed by 1 base and 3 bases, with 8 bases remaining between them. As DNA, the CDR3 is TGTGCCAGCAGCTTAGGACTGGAGACAGATACGCAGTATTTT. This codes for CASSLGLETDTQYF.

The genes are TRBV5-1 and TRBJ1-4; 9 bases agree with TRBD1. This CDR3 region has 17 residues. Unmatched junction bases numbered 8, after V lost 5 bases and J lost 0 bases. Germline V CDR1 and CDR2: SGHRS, YFSETQ. The CDR3 nucleotides read TGCGCCAGCAGAAATAGGGGACAGGGCGCAACTAATGAAAAACTGTTTTTT. Its translation: CASRNRGQGATNEKLFF. The whole variable domain, remainder taken from reference TRBV5-1 and TRBJ1-4, is KAGVTQTPRYLIKTRGQQVTLSCSPISGHRSVSWYQQTPGQGLQFLFEYFSETQRNKGNFPGRFSGRQFSNSRSEMNVSTLELGDSALYLCASRNRGQGATNEKLFFGSGTQLSVL.

The rearrangement uses TRBV7-8 and TRBJ2-1, with TRBD2 matching over 10 bases. The junction had 16 bases not matched to a gene; V was cut back by 2 bases and J by 6 bases. The germline gives CDR1 SGHVS, CDR2 FQNEAQ. This CDR3 spans 19 amino acids. The CDR3 DNA reads TGTGCCAGCAGCTTATACCAGCTAGCGGGGGCCAACATCATCAATGAGCAGTTCTTC. Translated, it gives CASSLYQLAGANIINEQFF.

As concerns this clone: The germline gene is not matched at one end of the junction; a read error may be the cause. This same CDR3 is encoded by further DNA sequences in the sample. The chain joins TRBV30 to TRBJ1-3; D gene unclear. The CDR3 has 12 amino acids. Germline loops: CDR1 GTSNPN, CDR2 SVGIG (reference sequence). This CDR3 is CAWQATGNTIYF. In DNA form, the CDR3 reads TGCGCCTGGCAGGCGACAGGAAACACCATATATTTT.

The rearrangement links TRBV6-1 to TRBJ1-5; 9 bases fit TRBD1. CDR3 length: 16 amino acids. The V segment lost 3 bases and the J segment 7 bases; nucleotides outside the gene matches: 10. Per the germline V gene, CDR1 is MNHNS and CDR2 is SASEGT. The CDR3 protein is CASSDKGGQGLQPQHF. The CDR3 region has the DNA TGTGCCAGCAGTGATAAGGGAGGACAGGGGTTGCAGCCCCAGCATTTT.

J is TRBJ1-5 and V is TRBV4-3, with 7 bases that match TRBD1. The CDR3 loop spans 15 amino acids. With 2 bases clipped from V and 6 bases from J, the junction kept 7 bases outside the gene matches. The germline V gene has CDR1 LGHNA and CDR2 YSLEER. The CDR3 is CASSQSKTGSQPQHF. The CDR3 DNA reads as TGCGCCAGCAGCCAATCCAAGACAGGGAGTCAGCCCCAGCATTTT.

The chain is built from TRBV5-1 and TRBJ2-7; perhaps TRBD2 as D (6 bases). Germline values: CDR1 SGHRS, CDR2 YFSETQ. V dropped 1 base and J dropped 5 bases, with 16 bases sitting between them. The length of the CDR3 is 15 residues. CDR3 nucleotide sequence: TGCGCCAGCAGCTTGCAGGGCGGGGCCCCCGACGAGCAGTACTTC. Translating gives CASSLQGGAPDEQYF.

The J gene is TRBJ1-4, the V gene TRBV10-3, with D perhaps TRBD1 (5 bases). V lost 6 bases and J lost 5, with 16 bases in between. Germline CDR1 and CDR2: ENHRY and SYGVKD. The CDR3 contains 15 residues. The CDR3 reads CAISDRGGKNEKLFF. In nucleotides, the CDR3 is TGTGCCATCAGCGACCGGGGGGGGAAGAATGAAAAACTGTTTTTT.

This rearrangement joins TRBV7-9 to TRBJ1-3, with 8 positions matching TRBD1. Germline values: CDR1 SEHNR, CDR2 FQNEAQ (reference sequence). This CDR3 is 16 amino acids long. J was trimmed by 1 base and V by 5 bases; bases with no gene match: 7. DNA of the CDR3: TGTGCCAGCAGCCCTAGTTGGACAGGGTCTGGAAACACCATATATTTT. Protein: CASSPSWTGSGNTIYF.

V is TRBV30 and J is TRBJ1-5; D perhaps matches TRBD1 (6 bases). CDR1 and CDR2 (germline): GTSNPN, SVGIG (reference sequence). The CDR3 consists of 13 residues. V was trimmed by 1 base and J by 7 bases, leaving 11 bases between them. CDR3 protein: CAWSGRGDQPQHF. CDR3 in DNA: TGTGCCTGGAGTGGGAGGGGGGACCAGCCCCAGCATTTT.